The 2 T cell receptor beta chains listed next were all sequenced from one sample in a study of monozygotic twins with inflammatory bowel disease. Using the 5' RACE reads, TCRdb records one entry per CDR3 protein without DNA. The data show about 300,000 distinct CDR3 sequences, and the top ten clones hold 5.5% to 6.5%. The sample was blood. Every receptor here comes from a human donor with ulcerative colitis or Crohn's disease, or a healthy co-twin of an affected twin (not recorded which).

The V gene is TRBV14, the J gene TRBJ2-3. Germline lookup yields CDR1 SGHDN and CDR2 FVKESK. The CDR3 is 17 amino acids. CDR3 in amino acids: CASSQDVGQSSTDTQYF. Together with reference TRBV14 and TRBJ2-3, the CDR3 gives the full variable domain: EAGVTQFPSHSVIEKGQTVTLRCDPISGHDNLYWYRRVMGKEIKFLLHFVKESKQDESGMPNNRFLAERTGGTYSTLKVQPAELEDSGVYFCASSQDVGQSSTDTQYFGPGTRLTVL.

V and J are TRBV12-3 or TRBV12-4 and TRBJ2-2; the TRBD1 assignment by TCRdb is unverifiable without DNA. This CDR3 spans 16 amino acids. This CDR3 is CASSGLTGPTAGELFF.